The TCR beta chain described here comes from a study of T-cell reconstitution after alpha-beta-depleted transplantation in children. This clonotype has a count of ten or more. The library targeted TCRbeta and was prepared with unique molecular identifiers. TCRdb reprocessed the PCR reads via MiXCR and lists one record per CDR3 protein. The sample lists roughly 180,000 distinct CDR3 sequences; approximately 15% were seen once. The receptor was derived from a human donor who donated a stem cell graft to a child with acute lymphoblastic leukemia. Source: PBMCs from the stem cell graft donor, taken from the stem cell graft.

The CDR3 region is CSARNAGAGELFF. The CDR3 DNA reads as TGCAGTGCTCGGAACGCGGGAGCCGGGGAGCTGTTTTTT. The chain carries TRBV20-1 and TRBJ2-2, with TRBD2 matching over 7 bases. From germline, CDR1 is DFQATT and CDR2 SNEGSKA (reference sequence). CDR3 length: 13 amino acids. With 5 bases clipped from V and 6 bases from J, the junction kept 6 bases outside the gene matches.